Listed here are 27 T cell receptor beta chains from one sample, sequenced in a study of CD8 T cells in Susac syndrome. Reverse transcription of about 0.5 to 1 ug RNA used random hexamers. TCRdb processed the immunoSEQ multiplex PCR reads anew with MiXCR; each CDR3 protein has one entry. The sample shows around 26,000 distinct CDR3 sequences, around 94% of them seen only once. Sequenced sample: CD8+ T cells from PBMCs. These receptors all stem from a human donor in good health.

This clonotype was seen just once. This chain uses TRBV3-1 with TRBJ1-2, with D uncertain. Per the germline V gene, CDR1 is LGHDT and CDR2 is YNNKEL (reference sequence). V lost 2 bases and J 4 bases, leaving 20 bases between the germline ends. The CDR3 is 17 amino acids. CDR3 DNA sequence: TGTGCCAGCAGCCAAAGGTACAGCAAATCACCCATCTATGGCTACACCTTC. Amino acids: CASSQRYSKSPIYGYTF. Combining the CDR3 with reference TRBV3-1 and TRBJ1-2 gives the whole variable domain DTAVSQTPKYLVTQMGNDKSIKCEQNLGHDTMYWYKQDSKKFLKIMFSYNNKELIINETVPNRFSPKSPDKAHLNLHINSLELGDSAVYFCASSQRYSKSPIYGYTFGSGTRLTVV.

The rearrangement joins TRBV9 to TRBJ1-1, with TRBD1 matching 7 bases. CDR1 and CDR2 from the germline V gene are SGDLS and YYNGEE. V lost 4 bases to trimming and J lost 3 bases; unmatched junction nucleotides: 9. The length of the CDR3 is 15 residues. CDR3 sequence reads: CASSPKSGTDTEAFF. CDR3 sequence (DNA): TGTGCCAGCAGCCCTAAATCCGGGACAGACACTGAAGCTTTCTTT.

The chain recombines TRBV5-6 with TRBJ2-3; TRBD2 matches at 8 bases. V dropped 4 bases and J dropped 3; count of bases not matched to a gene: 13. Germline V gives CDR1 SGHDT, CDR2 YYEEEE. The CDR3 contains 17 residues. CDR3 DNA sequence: TGTGCCAGCAGCCCGCGAGGGGCGGGGGGTCTTACAGATACGCAGTATTTT. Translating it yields CASSPRGAGGLTDTQYF.

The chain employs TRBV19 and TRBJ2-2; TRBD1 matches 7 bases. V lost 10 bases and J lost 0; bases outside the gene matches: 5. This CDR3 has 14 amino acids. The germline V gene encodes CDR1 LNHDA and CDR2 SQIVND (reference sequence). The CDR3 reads CATFDRANTGELFF. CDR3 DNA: TGTGCCACCTTTGACAGGGCGAACACCGGGGAGCTGTTTTTT.

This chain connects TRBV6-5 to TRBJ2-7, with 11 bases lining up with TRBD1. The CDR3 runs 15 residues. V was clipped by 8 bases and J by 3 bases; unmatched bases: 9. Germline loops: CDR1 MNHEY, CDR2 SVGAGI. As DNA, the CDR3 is TGTGCCAGCGGTTCCTCCGGGACAGGGGGCTACGAGCAGTACTTC. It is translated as CASGSSGTGGYEQYF.

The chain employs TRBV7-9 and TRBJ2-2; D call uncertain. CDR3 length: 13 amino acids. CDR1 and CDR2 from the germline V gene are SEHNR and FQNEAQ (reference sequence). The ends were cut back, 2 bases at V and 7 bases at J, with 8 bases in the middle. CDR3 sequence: CASSLYRNGELFF. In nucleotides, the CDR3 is TGTGCCAGCAGCTTATATAGGAACGGGGAGCTGTTTTTT.

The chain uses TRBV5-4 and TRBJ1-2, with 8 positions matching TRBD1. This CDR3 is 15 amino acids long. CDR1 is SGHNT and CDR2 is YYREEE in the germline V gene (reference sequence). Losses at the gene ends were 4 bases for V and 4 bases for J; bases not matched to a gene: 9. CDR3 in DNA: TGTGCCAGCAGCCTCGGACAGGGCGCCTCCTATGGCTACACCTTC. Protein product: CASSLGQGASYGYTF.

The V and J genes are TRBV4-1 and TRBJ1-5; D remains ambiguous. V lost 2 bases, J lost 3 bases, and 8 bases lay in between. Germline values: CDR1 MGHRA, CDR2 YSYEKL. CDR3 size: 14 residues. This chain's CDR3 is CASSQITFNQPQHF. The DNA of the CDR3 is TGCGCCAGCAGCCAAATCACTTTCAATCAGCCCCAGCATTTT.

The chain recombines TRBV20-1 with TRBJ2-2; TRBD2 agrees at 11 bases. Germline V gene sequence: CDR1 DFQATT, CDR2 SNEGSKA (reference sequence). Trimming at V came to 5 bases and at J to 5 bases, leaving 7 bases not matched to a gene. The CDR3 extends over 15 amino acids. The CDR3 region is CSALPGTSGTGELFF. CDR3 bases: TGCAGTGCTTTACCCGGGACTAGCGGAACCGGGGAGCTGTTTTTT.

DNA of the CDR3: TGTGCCAGTAGTATAGTTGGACAGGAGACACAGCCCCAGCATTTT. Residues: CASSIVGQETQPQHF. V and J are TRBV19 and TRBJ1-5; 7 nucleotides agree with TRBD1. The CDR3 loop spans 15 amino acids. With 1 base clipped from V and 7 bases from J, the junction kept 7 bases outside the gene matches. Per the germline V gene, CDR1 is LNHDA and CDR2 is SQIVND (reference sequence). The full variable domain, in which reference TRBV19 and TRBJ1-5 provide the parts outside the CDR3, is DGGITQSPKYLFRKEGQNVTLSCEQNLNHDAMYWYRQDPGQGLRLIYYSQIVNDFQKGDIAEGYSVSREKKESFPLTVTSAQKNPTAFYLCASSIVGQETQPQHFGDGTRLSIL.

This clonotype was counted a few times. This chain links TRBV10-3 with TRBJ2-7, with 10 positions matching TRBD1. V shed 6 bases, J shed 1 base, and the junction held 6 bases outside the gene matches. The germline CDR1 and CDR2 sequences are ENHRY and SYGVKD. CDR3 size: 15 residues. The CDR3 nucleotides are TGTGCCATCAGCCAAAGGGACAGGGGTTCCTACGAGCAGTACTTC. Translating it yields CAISQRDRGSYEQYF.

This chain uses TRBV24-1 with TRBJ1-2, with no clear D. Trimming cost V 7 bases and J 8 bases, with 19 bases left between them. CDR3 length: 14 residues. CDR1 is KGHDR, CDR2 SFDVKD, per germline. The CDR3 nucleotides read TGTGCCACCAGACACGACCCCAAGCGAAGGGGCTACACCTTC. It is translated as CATRHDPKRRGYTF.

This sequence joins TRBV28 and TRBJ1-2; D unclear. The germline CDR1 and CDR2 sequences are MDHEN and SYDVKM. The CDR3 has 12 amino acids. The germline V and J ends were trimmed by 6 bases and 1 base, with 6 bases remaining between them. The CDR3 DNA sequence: TGTGCCAGCAGAGAATTTAACTATGGCTACACCTTC. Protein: CASREFNYGYTF.

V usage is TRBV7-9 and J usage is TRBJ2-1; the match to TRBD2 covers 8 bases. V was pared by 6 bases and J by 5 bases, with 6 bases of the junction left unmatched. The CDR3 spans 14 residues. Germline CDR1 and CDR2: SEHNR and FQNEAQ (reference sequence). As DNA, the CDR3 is TGTGCCAGCAGGTCGTCGGGGGGGGACAATGAGCAGTTCTTC. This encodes CASRSSGGDNEQFF. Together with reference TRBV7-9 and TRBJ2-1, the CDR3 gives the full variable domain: DTGVSQNPRHKITKRGQNVTFRCDPISEHNRLYWYRQTLGQGPEFLTYFQNEAQLEKSRLLSDRFSAERPKGSFSTLEIQRTEQGDSAMYLCASRSSGGDNEQFFGPGTRLTVL.

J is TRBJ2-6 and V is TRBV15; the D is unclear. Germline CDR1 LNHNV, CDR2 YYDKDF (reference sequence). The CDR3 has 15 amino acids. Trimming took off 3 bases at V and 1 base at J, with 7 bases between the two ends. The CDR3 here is CATSSDTSGANVLTF. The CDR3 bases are TGTGCCACCAGCAGCGACACTTCTGGGGCCAACGTCCTGACTTTC.

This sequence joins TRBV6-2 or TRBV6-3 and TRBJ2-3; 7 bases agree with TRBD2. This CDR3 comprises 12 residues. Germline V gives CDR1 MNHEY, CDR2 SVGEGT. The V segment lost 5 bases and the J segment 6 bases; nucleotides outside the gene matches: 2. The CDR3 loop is CASSLAADTQYF. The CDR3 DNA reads TGTGCCAGCAGTCTAGCGGCGGATACGCAGTATTTT.

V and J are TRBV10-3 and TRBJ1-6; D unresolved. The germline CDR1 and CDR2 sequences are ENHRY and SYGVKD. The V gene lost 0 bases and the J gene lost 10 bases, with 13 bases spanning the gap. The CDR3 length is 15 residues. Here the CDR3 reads CAISESGREDSPLHF. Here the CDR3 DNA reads TGTGCCATCAGTGAGTCAGGCAGAGAAGACTCACCCCTCCACTTT.

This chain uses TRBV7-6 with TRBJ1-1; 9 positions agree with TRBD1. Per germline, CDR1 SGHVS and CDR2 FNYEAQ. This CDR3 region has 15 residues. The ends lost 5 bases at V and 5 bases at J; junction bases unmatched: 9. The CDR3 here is CASSDQQGASTEAFF. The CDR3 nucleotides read TGTGCCAGCAGCGACCAACAGGGGGCGAGTACTGAAGCTTTCTTT.

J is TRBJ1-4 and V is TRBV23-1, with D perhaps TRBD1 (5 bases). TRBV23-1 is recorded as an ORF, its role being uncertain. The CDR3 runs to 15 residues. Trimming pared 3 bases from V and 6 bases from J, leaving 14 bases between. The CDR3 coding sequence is TGCGCCAGCAGTCAGCCCATAGGGGCCGATGAAAAACTGTTTTTT. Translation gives CASSQPIGADEKLFF.

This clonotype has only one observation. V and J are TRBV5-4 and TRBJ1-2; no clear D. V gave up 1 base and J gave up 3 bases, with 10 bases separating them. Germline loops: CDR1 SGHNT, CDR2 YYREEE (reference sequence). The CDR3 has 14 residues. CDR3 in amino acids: CASSLWSGDYGYTF. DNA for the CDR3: TGTGCCAGCAGCTTGTGGTCAGGAGACTATGGCTACACCTTC. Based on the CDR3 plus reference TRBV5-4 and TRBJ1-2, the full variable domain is ETGVTQSPTHLIKTRGQQVTLRCSSQSGHNTVSWYQQALGQGPQFIFQYYREEENGRGNFPPRFSGLQFPNYSSELNVNALELDDSALYLCASSLWSGDYGYTFGSGTRLTVV.

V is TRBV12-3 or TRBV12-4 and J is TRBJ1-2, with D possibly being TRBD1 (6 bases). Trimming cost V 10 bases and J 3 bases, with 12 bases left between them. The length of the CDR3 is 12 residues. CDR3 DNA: TGTGCCATCTTGGACAGACACTATGGCTACACCTTC. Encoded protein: CAILDRHYGYTF.

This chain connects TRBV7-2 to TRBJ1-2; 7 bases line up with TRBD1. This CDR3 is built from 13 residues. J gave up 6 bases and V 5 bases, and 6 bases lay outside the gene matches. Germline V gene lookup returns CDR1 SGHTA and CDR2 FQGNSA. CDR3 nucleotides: TGTGCCAGCAGCCTTCCCACAGGGGATGGCTACACCTTC. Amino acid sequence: CASSLPTGDGYTF.

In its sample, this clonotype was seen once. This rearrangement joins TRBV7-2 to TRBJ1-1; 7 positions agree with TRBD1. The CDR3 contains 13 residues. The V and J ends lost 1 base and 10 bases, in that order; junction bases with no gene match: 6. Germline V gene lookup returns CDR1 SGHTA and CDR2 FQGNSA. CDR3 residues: CASSLEGRGGAFF. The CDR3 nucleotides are TGTGCCAGCAGCTTAGAGGGCAGGGGGGGAGCTTTCTTT.

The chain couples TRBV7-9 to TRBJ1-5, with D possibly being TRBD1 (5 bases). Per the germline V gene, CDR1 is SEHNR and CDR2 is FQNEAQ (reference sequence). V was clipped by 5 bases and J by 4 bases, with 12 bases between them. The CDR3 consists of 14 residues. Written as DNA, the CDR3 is TGTGCCAGCAGCCCCGCGCAGGGAAATCAGCCCCAGCATTTT. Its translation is CASSPAQGNQPQHF.

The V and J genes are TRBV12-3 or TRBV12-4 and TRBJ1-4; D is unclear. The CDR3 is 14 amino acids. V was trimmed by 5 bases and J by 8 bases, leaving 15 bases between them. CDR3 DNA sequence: TGTGCCAGCAGTACCGAAACGGATGGGGAAAAACTGTTTTTT. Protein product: CASSTETDGEKLFF.

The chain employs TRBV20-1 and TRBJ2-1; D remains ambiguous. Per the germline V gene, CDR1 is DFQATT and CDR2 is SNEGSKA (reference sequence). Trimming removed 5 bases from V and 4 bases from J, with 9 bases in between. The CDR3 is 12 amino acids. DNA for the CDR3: TGCAGTGCTGAGGACGGTTACAATGAGCAGTTCTTC. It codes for CSAEDGYNEQFF.

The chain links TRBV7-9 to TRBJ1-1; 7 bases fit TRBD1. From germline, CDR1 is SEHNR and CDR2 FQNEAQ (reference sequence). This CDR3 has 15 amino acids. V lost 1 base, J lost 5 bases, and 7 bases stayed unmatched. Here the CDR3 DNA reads TGTGCCAGCAGCTTAGAGACAGGGAGGATAACTGAAGCTTTCTTT. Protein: CASSLETGRITEAFF. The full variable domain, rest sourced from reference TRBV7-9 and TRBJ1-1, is DTGVSQNPRHKITKRGQNVTFRCDPISEHNRLYWYRQTLGQGPEFLTYFQNEAQLEKSRLLSDRFSAERPKGSFSTLEIQRTEQGDSAMYLCASSLETGRITEAFFGQGTRLTVV.